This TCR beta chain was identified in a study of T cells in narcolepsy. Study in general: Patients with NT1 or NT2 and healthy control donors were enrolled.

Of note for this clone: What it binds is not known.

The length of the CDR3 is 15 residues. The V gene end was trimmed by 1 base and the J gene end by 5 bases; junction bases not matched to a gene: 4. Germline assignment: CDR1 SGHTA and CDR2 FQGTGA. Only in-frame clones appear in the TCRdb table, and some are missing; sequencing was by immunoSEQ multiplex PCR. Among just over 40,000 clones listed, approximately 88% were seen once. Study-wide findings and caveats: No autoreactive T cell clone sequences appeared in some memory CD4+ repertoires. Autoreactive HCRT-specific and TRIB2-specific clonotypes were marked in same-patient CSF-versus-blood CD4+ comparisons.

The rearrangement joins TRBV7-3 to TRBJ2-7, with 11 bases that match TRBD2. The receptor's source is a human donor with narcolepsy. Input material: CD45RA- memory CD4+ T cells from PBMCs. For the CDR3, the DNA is TGTGCCAGCAGCTTAAGACTAGCGGGAATCCACGAGCAGTACTTC. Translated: CASSLRLAGIHEQYF.